This TCR beta chain was sequenced for a study of shared clonotypes between healthy human individuals. Overall study: Serving as donors were two women and a few men, whose ages spanned 18 to 49.

Method: immunoSEQ multiplex PCR; TCRdb's copy keeps in-frame clones and lacks some. The sample has 2 million to 3 million clones, roughly 93% seen once. The CDR3 covers 12 residues. Germline CDR1 reads MDHEN; CDR2 reads SYDVKM. V was pared by 6 bases and J by 3 bases, with 9 bases between. Sample: naive CD4+ T cells from PBMCs. The subset is: CD45RA+ positively selected. This clonotype was obtained from a man younger than 35 in good health. Some clones in this sample may be carry-over from other donors' samples. The J gene is TRBJ2-7, the V gene TRBV28; D gene unclear. CDR3: CASSHAYYEQYF. In nucleotides, the CDR3 is TGTGCCAGCAGCCACGCATACTACGAGCAGTACTTC.